Listed here is a single T cell receptor beta chain. What it recognizes is unknown. V was pared by 5 bases and J by 0 bases, with 11 bases of the junction left unmatched. The CDR3 loop spans 17 amino acids. Germline CDR1 reads LNHDA; CDR2 reads SQIVND (reference sequence). This sample was included in a study of long-term antiretroviral therapy in people with HIV. With survey level as its setting, the immunoSEQ assay was v3.0. Clones were sequenced by immunoSEQ multiplex PCR, and TCRdb holds only the in-frame ones, with some missing. The sample records about 27,000 clones, approximately 93% being singletons. Findings and limits, study-wide: Repertoire composition at all time points was dominated by clones that had expanded before ART. Repertoires in HIV (unlike those of controls) had narrower CDR3 length ranges.

This sample comprised unsorted PBMCs, obtained 7.6 years after starting antiretroviral therapy. The rearrangement uses TRBV19 and TRBJ1-2; 8 positions agree with TRBD1. The TCR sequence derives from a woman aged 40-49 years with HIV. CDR3: CASSPLGQASANYGYTF. Here the CDR3 DNA reads TGTGCCAGTAGTCCACTGGGACAGGCCTCAGCTAACTATGGCTACACCTTC.